This TCR beta chain was identified in a study of shared clonotypes between healthy human individuals. This CDR3 contains 15 residues. The J segment lost 9 bases and the V segment lost 5 bases, leaving 9 bases of the junction unmatched. Germline lookup yields CDR1 MNHNS and CDR2 SASEGT. The repertoire was sequenced with immunoSEQ multiplex PCR; TCRdb's copy has only in-frame clones and lacks some. The sample holds about 1.5 million clones; around 97% are singletons and the top ten take 1.2%. V gene TRBV6-1 combines with J gene TRBJ2-1, with 11 bases matching TRBD2. This receptor was identified in a man aged 30 to 45 in good health. Sequenced: naive CD4+ T cells sorted from blood. Subset described: CD45RA+ positively selected. The CDR3 nucleotides read TGTGCCAGCAGTAGAACTAGCGGGAGATTAGGTGAGCAGTTCTTC. Residues: CASSRTSGRLGEQFF.